This entry is about one T cell receptor (beta chain). The data were produced by immunoSEQ multiplex PCR, yet TCRdb's version contains in-frame clones alone and is incomplete. The data show about 1.5 million clones, approximately 98% seen once. Trimming shortened V by 0 bases and J by 0 bases, and 11 bases separated the two germline ends. The CDR3 is made up of 16 amino acids. Germline V gives CDR1 SGHRS, CDR2 YFSETQ. These data are taken from a study of shared clonotypes between healthy human individuals. CD45RA-negative memory and CD45RA+ naive subsets were split from the CD4+ cells. The receptor's source is a man younger than 45 in good health. Sample: naive CD4+ T cells sorted from blood. This sample's subset: CD45RA+ positively selected. The chain employs TRBV5-1 and TRBJ2-3; D is ambiguous. CDR3 region: CASSLVSGFSTDTQYF. The CDR3 DNA follows: TGCGCCAGCAGCTTGGTCTCGGGTTTCAGCACAGATACGCAGTATTTT.